This paragraph covers one T cell receptor beta chain sequence. Antigen unknown. In germline, CDR1 is SGHKS, CDR2 YYEKEE (reference sequence). The CDR3 covers 14 residues. V was shortened by 1 base and J by 5 bases, with 13 bases between the two germline ends. Measured with immunoSEQ multiplex PCR; TCRdb has only the in-frame clones, and not every one. The data show 170,000 or so clones, approximately 90% seen once. This sample was included in a study of T cell responses to AZD1222 COVID-19 vaccine. The study, taken as a whole, reports: CD4 TCRs covered the whole spike, strongest at regions 160-218 and 743-854. Seropositivity was recorded at baseline in only five to seven AZD1222 recipients.

The input for sequencing was peripheral blood, taken on day 0 of AZD1222 vaccination. The TCR was taken from an adult in good health. The chain carries TRBV5-5 and TRBJ2-7; a weak D match, TRBD1 (5 bases). Here the CDR3 DNA reads TGTGCCAGCAGCTTGAGGGGTTTAACTGACGAGCAGTACTTC. Translation gives CASSLRGLTDEQYF.